These 21 T cell receptor beta chains were all obtained from the same sample, sequenced in a study of T cells in tuberculosis (dated by TCRdb to about 2018). After being thawed and rested overnight, PBMC were stained with GMM-loaded CD1B tetramer, a Live/Dead dye and anti-CD3, and were then sorted on a FACS Aria II. C32 glucose monomycolate purified from Rhodococcus equi was loaded onto CD1B tetramers. The method behind the library was the immunoSEQ multiplex PCR assay. Imported from immuneACCESS, the table was reduced by TCRdb to in-frame sequences with V and J called. These copies leave out some clones; in studies compared against another copy, an unresolved V gene accounts for under half, and the cause of the remainder is not known. Across this sample there are around 60,000 clones, with about 76% seen only once. The ten largest account for roughly 12% of the sample. Sequences were obtained from CD1b-GMM tetramer-negative cells sorted from PBMCs. The sample's cell subset or site, from its label and the paper: T cells not binding CD1B-GMM tetramer, sorted from same donor. The receptor source for this set is an adult woman with latent tuberculosis.

The V and J genes are TRBV11-2 and TRBJ2-7; D not resolved. CDR3 length: 13 amino acids. V was trimmed by 1 base and J by 6 bases, leaving 10 bases between them. CDR1 is SGHAT, CDR2 FQNNGV, per germline. The CDR3 sequence: CASSLAGVGEQYF. CDR3 coding DNA: TGTGCCAGCAGCTTAGCAGGCGTCGGCGAGCAGTACTTC.

The CDR3 nucleotides read TGTGCCAGCAGTTACCAGGGAGGCACTGAAGCTTTCTTT. It codes for CASSYQGGTEAFF. This chain uses TRBV6-5 with TRBJ1-1, with D perhaps TRBD1 (5 bases). CDR1 MNHEY and CDR2 SVGAGI come from the germline V gene. The CDR3 length is 13 residues. The ends were cut back, 2 bases at V and 4 bases at J, with 8 bases in the middle.

The chain joins TRBV19 to TRBJ1-3; D uncertain. The CDR3 totals 13 residues. Germline V gene data show CDR1 as LNHDA and CDR2 as SQIVND (reference sequence). The V and J ends lost 5 bases and 3 bases respectively, with 8 bases between them. The CDR3 region is CASSQQVGNTIYF. In nucleotides, the CDR3 is TGTGCCAGTAGTCAACAAGTTGGAAACACCATATATTTT.

This chain links TRBV5-5 with TRBJ1-2; D might be TRBD1 (5 bases). The germline gives CDR1 SGHKS, CDR2 YYEKEE (reference sequence). CDR3 length: 14 residues. V lost 0 bases and J lost 8, with 14 bases in between. CDR3 residues: CASSLAAGLGGYTF. The DNA of the CDR3 is TGTGCCAGCAGCTTGGCTGCAGGGTTGGGAGGCTACACCTTC.

This clone appeared a single time. V usage is TRBV28 and J usage is TRBJ1-5; 7 nucleotides agree with TRBD1. The CDR3 is 15 residues long. Germline CDR1 reads MDHEN; CDR2 reads SYDVKM. Unmatched junction bases numbered 7, after V lost 6 bases and J lost 2 bases. The CDR3 DNA is TGTGCCAGCAGGGTTCTAGGACAGGGCAATCAGCCCCAGCATTTT. It encodes CASRVLGQGNQPQHF.

V and J are TRBV28 and TRBJ2-3; TRBD2 matches 7 bases. Germline trimming cut 6 bases from V and 6 bases from J; bases unmatched to any gene: 18. This CDR3 has 17 residues. The germline V gene has CDR1 MDHEN and CDR2 SYDVKM. The CDR3 nucleotides read TGTGCCAGCAGCATGGGGGGGTATATGCAGGTAGGGGATACGCAGTATTTT. It codes for CASSMGGYMQVGDTQYF.

The chain is built from TRBV18 and TRBJ2-5; D is possibly TRBD2 (5 bases). Germline CDR1 and CDR2: KGHSH and LQKENI. Trimming shortened V by 3 bases and J by 11 bases, and 22 bases separated the two germline ends. The CDR3 is 15 amino acids. The CDR3 protein is CASSPSPSGVGEQYF. DNA of the CDR3: TGTGCCAGCTCACCCTCTCCCTCGGGCGTTGGGGAGCAGTACTTC.

This clone was seen a few times. The chain carries TRBV14 and TRBJ1-1; no clear D. The V gene lost 0 bases and the J gene lost 4 bases, with 6 bases spanning the gap. The germline V gene has CDR1 SGHDN and CDR2 FVKESK. There are 13 residues in the CDR3. CDR3 DNA sequence: TGTGCCAGCAGCCAAGAAGGAGGCACTGAAGCTTTCTTT. It codes for CASSQEGGTEAFF. Looking up the rest from reference TRBV14 and TRBJ1-1 gives the full variable domain: EAGVTQFPSHSVIEKGQTVTLRCDPISGHDNLYWYRRVMGKEIKFLLHFVKESKQDESGMPNNRFLAERTGGTYSTLKVQPAELEDSGVYFCASSQEGGTEAFFGQGTRLTVV.

V gene TRBV6-6 combines with J gene TRBJ2-3, with 8 bases lining up with TRBD2. Per the germline V gene, CDR1 is MNHNY and CDR2 is SVGAGI (reference sequence). The CDR3 is 16 residues long. V shed 0 bases and J 3 bases; nucleotides not matched to a gene: 5. CDR3 sequence: CASSYSGSGGTDTQYF. CDR3 bases: TGTGCCAGCAGTTACTCAGGCTCGGGGGGGACAGATACGCAGTATTTT.

In its sample, this clone was seen a few times. The V and J genes are TRBV2 and TRBJ2-1; the D is unclear. V was trimmed by 4 bases and J by 8 bases, leaving 9 bases between them. The length of the CDR3 is 12 residues. CDR1 is SNHLY and CDR2 is FYNNEI in the germline V gene. As DNA, the CDR3 is TGTGCCAGCAGTGTGAGAATTCATGAGCAGTTCTTC. Amino acid sequence: CASSVRIHEQFF. The full variable domain, its missing parts supplied by reference TRBV2 and TRBJ2-1, is EPEVTQTPSHQVTQMGQEVILRCVPISNHLYFYWYRQILGQKVEFLVSFYNNEISEKSEIFDDQFSVERPDGSNFTLKIRSTKLEDSAMYFCASSVRIHEQFFGPGTRLTVL.

This clone was detected a few times. J is TRBJ1-3 and V is TRBV7-2; D is unresolved. The CDR3 sequence is 15 residues long. Germline lookup yields CDR1 SGHTA and CDR2 FQGNSA. V was cut by 5 bases and J by 2 bases, with 13 bases left in between. The CDR3 coding sequence is TGTGCCAGCAGCGCGGGCGCCGGGCCTGGAAACACCATATATTTT. Translation gives CASSAGAGPGNTIYF. The variable domain in full, completed from reference TRBV7-2 and TRBJ1-3, reads GAGVSQSPSNKVTEKGKDVELRCDPISGHTALYWYRQSLGQGLEFLIYFQGNSAPDKSGLPSDRFSAERTGGSVSTLTIQRTQQEDSAVYLCASSAGAGPGNTIYFGEGSWLTVV.

The V call is TRBV6-1, the J call TRBJ2-5, with D possibly matching TRBD1 (6 bases). The CDR3 spans 14 residues. Trimming removed 6 bases at V and 1 base at J, with 12 bases between. Germline CDR1 is MNHNS and CDR2 is SASEGT. The CDR3, as DNA: TGTGCCAGCAGACTCAGCAGGGGCCAAGAGACCCAGTACTTC. It specifies CASRLSRGQETQYF.

The chain combines TRBV7-2 with TRBJ2-2, with no clear D. Between the trimmed V and J ends, which lost 6 bases and 6 bases, there was a span of 11 bases. CDR3 length: 13 residues. Germline CDR1 and CDR2: SGHTA and FQGNSA. CDR3 region: CASSFTPAGELFF. The DNA of the CDR3 is TGTGCCAGCAGTTTTACCCCGGCCGGGGAGCTGTTTTTT.

V and J are TRBV27 and TRBJ1-2, with D hard to call. CDR1 is MNHEY and CDR2 is SMNVEV in the germline V gene (reference sequence). V lost 5 bases and J lost 4, with 23 bases in between. The CDR3 loop spans 17 amino acids. The CDR3 protein is CASSQTPNIRTRYGYTF. CDR3 in DNA: TGTGCCAGCAGTCAGACTCCAAATATTCGTACCCGCTATGGCTACACCTTC.

The chain joins TRBV11-2 to TRBJ2-7, with a weak D call TRBD2 (5 bases). CDR3 length equals 16 residues. The germline CDR1 and CDR2 sequences are SGHAT and FQNNGV. The ends were cut back, 1 base at V and 3 bases at J, with 16 bases in the middle. The CDR3, as DNA: TGTGCCAGCAGCTTAGCACGGGGAGACATTGACTACGAGCAGTACTTC. It encodes CASSLARGDIDYEQYF.

The rearrangement joins TRBV2 to TRBJ2-3; TRBD2 matches 11 bases. CDR1 SNHLY and CDR2 FYNNEI come from the germline V gene. V shed 7 bases and J 8 bases; nucleotides not matched to a gene: 11. The CDR3 contains 15 residues. DNA for the CDR3: TGTGCCAGCACCGGGACTAGCGGTCTAACGGGTACGCAGTATTTT. Translating it yields CASTGTSGLTGTQYF.

This chain uses TRBV5-1 with TRBJ2-7; tentatively, D is TRBD2 (5 bases). The CDR3 has 16 residues. Germline V gene lookup returns CDR1 SGHRS and CDR2 YFSETQ. V shed 0 bases and J shed 0 bases, with 13 bases lying between them. The CDR3 DNA reads as TGCGCCAGCAGCTTGGGGCACGGACTGGCCTCCTACGAGCAGTACTTC. Translation gives CASSLGHGLASYEQYF.

V usage is TRBV7-3 and J usage is TRBJ2-3; the match to TRBD2 covers 9 bases. In germline, CDR1 is SGHTA, CDR2 FQGTGA. V shed 5 bases, J shed 0 bases, and the junction held 3 bases outside the gene matches. This CDR3 is 15 amino acids long. The CDR3 reads CASSPSGGSTDTQYF. The CDR3 DNA reads as TGTGCCAGCAGCCCCAGCGGGGGGAGCACAGATACGCAGTATTTT.

The chain employs TRBV14 and TRBJ2-2, with 8 positions matching TRBD2. The CDR3 loop spans 16 amino acids. V lost 4 bases and J lost 7; bases outside the gene matches: 11. CDR1 and CDR2 from the germline V gene are SGHDN and FVKESK. The CDR3 DNA reads as TGTGCCAGCAGCCTAATCAGCGGGAGTTGGGTCGGGGAGCTGTTTTTT. Its protein is CASSLISGSWVGELFF.

V is TRBV29-1 and J is TRBJ2-3; D unresolved. The CDR3 sequence is 13 residues long. With 1 base removed from V and 0 bases from J, the gap between germline ends came to 5 bases. Germline V gene sequence: CDR1 SQVTM, CDR2 ANQGSEA. The CDR3 reads CSVEVLSTDTQYF. CDR3 DNA: TGCAGCGTTGAAGTACTTAGCACAGATACGCAGTATTTT.

This clone appeared a single time. The chain recombines TRBV28 with TRBJ2-7; 10 nucleotides match TRBD2. CDR3 length: 15 amino acids. The germline V gene encodes CDR1 MDHEN and CDR2 SYDVKM. V lost 3 bases and J lost 4; bases outside the gene matches: 6. CDR3 coding DNA: TGTGCCAGCAGTTTTTGGGCTAGCGGGAGTTACGAGCAGTACTTC. This encodes CASSFWASGSYEQYF.